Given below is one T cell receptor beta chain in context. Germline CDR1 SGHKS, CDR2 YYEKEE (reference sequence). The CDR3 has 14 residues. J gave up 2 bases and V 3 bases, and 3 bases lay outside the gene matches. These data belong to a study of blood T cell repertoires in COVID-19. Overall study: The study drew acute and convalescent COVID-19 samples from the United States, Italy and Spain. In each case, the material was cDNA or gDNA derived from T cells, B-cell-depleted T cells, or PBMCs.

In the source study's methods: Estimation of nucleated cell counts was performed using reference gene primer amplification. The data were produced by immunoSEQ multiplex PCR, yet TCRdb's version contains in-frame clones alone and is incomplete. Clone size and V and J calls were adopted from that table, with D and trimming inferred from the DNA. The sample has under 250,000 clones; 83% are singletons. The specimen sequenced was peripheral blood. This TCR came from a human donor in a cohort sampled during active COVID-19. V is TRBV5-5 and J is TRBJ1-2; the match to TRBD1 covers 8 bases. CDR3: CASSSRQGNYGYTF. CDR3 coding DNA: TGTGCCAGCAGCTCGCGACAGGGGAACTATGGCTACACCTTC.